The sample holds a few counts of the clone carrying this T cell receptor (beta chain). This sample was taken from a study of blood T cells in healthy people across ages. Through a sample-barcoded 5' primer and a J-beta primer mix, a second PCR was run for roughly 6 to 12 cycles. TCRdb reprocessed the 5' RACE reads with MiXCR, giving one entry per CDR3 protein. The sample shows 1.5 million to 2 million distinct CDR3 sequences, around 50% of them seen only once. The sequence was collected from a woman aged 40 to 50 in good health. Input material: blood.

CDR3: CASSQGPGTFSGANVLTF. CDR3 sequence (DNA): TGCGCCAGCAGCCAGGGTCCCGGGACATTTTCTGGGGCCAACGTCCTGACTTTC. V is TRBV4-3 and J is TRBJ2-6; maybe TRBD1 (6 bases). Germline CDR1 LGHNA, CDR2 YSLEER. The CDR3 covers 18 residues. The V gene lost 3 bases and the J gene lost 1 base, with 16 bases spanning the gap.